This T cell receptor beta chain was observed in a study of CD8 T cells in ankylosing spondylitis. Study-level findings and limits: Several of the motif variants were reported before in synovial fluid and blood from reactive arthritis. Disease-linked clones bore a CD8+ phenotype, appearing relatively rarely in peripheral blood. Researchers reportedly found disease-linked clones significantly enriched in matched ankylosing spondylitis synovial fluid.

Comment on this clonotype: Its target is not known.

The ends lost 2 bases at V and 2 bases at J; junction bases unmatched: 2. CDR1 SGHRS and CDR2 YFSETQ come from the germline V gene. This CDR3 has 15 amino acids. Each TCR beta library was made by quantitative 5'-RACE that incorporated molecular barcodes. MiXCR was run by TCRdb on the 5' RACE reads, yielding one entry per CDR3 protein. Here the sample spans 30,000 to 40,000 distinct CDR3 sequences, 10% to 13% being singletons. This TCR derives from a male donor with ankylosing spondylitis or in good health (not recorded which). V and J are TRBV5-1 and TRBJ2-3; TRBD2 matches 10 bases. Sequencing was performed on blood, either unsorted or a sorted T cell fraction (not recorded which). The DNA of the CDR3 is TGCGCCAGCAGCTTTACTAGCGGGGACACAGATACGCAGTATTTT. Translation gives CASSFTSGDTDTQYF.